The clone carrying this T cell receptor (beta chain) came up once. This sample is drawn from a study of blood T cell repertoires in COVID-19. Looking at the study overall: COVID-19 samples collected from the United States, Italy and Spain covered acute and convalescent phases.

Trimming shortened V by 1 base and J by 1 base, and 13 bases separated the two germline ends. Germline loops: CDR1 MNHEY, CDR2 SVGAGI. The CDR3 totals 16 residues. Sequencing used immunoSEQ multiplex PCR; TCRdb keeps in-frame clones, though not all of them. Here the sample spans 100,000 to 150,000 clones, 60% to 80% being singletons. This receptor was obtained from a man aged 55-75 years with acute or convalescent COVID-19. The gene calls are TRBV6-5 and TRBJ1-2; D possibly corresponds to TRBD1 (6 bases). Source material: peripheral blood. CDR3 sequence reads: CASSYFEGGDNYGYTF. Here the CDR3 DNA reads TGTGCCAGCAGTTACTTCGAGGGGGGGGATAACTATGGCTACACCTTC.